This T cell receptor (beta chain) was sequenced for a study of shared T cell receptors in the human thymus. Profiled with immunoSEQ multiplex PCR; TCRdb holds only in-frame clones, not every one. The sample has 650,000 to 950,000 clones, around 85% seen once; the top ten hold about 0.0098%. This same sample was also part of a study on human thymus T cells. That source reports: Having corrective surgery for congenital heart defects, healthy Finnish infants were the ones who donated. From resections taken during corrective heart surgery, the thymus tissue was obtained. Related research described strongly overlapping thymic repertoires in unrelated people.

This receptor was obtained from a girl under three years old with a congenital heart defect. Sequencing used thymocytes.

This CDR3 is CASSVRQNLLTDTQYF. The CDR3, as DNA: TGTGCCAGCAGTGTGCGGCAGAACCTACTCACAGATACGCAGTATTTT. The chain is built from TRBV2 and TRBJ2-3; D not certain. Germline V gene lookup returns CDR1 SNHLY and CDR2 FYNNEI. The CDR3 spans 16 residues. Trimming shortened V by 4 bases and J by 2 bases, and 16 bases separated the two germline ends. Full variable domain (rest looked up from reference TRBV2 and TRBJ2-3): EPEVTQTPSHQVTQMGQEVILRCVPISNHLYFYWYRQILGQKVEFLVSFYNNEISEKSEIFDDQFSVERPDGSNFTLKIRSTKLEDSAMYFCASSVRQNLLTDTQYFGPGTRLTVL.